A selection of T cell receptor beta chains follows, all from one sample in a study of T cell responses to AZD1222 COVID-19 vaccine. Measured with immunoSEQ multiplex PCR; TCRdb has only the in-frame clones, and not every one. The table includes about 120,000 clones, 85% to 95% detected once. This material consisted of peripheral blood, taken on day 0 of AZD1222 vaccination. The receptors were gathered from an adult in good health. Each CDR3 is given with its conserved first and last residue. Each record gives: J gene, CDR3 length, D gene, V gene, clone size, CDR3 DNA, CDR3 protein. The D gene is left open where the match is weak. Size tells how often a clone was seen (once, few, many) or the class of an expanded clone, and some rows leave it out.

>TRBJ1-5|12|NA|TRBV10-2|NA
TGCGCCAGCAGTGAGGGGTATCAGCCCCAGCATTTT
CASSEGYQPQHF
>TRBJ1-2|15|NA|TRBV9|NA
TGTGCCAGCAGCAAACAAGCCGACTCTAGCTATGGCTACACCTTC
CASSKQADSSYGYTF
>TRBJ1-1|15|TRBD1|TRBV3-1/TRBV3-2|once
TGTGCCAGCAGCCATCCGACAGGGATGAACACTGAAGCTTTCTTT
CASSHPTGMNTEAFF
>TRBJ2-1|16|TRBD2|TRBV3-1/TRBV3-2|NA
TGTGCCAGCAGCCAAGTGGCGGGGGGACTATACAATGAGCAGTTCTTC
CASSQVAGGLYNEQFF
>TRBJ2-7|15|NA|TRBV10-3|NA
TGTGCCATCAGTTCATCCAGGGGAAATGGGTACGAGCAGTACTTC
CAISSSRGNGYEQYF
>TRBJ1-3|14|NA|TRBV10-3|NA
TGTGCCGCCCAGCGGGGGGGCCCTGGAAACACCATATATTTT
CAAQRGGPGNTIYF
>TRBJ1-2|12|NA|TRBV7-9|NA
TGTGCCTGTACAGCAGGGTGGAATGGCTACACCTTC
CACTAGWNGYTF
>TRBJ1-1|16|NA|TRBV11-2|NA
TGTGCCAGCAGCCATACCCCTCCGACGGTTGGCACTGAAGCTTTCTTT
CASSHTPPTVGTEAFF
>TRBJ2-3|16|NA|TRBV7-9|once
TGTGCCAGCAGCTTAAACAGGGTGGCGGGAGTGGATACGCAGTATTTT
CASSLNRVAGVDTQYF
>TRBJ2-1|14|TRBD2|TRBV28|NA
TGTGCCAGCAGTATAGCGGGGATAAACAATGAGCAGTTCTTC
CASSIAGINNEQFF
>TRBJ1-2|14|NA|TRBV2|NA
TGTGCCAGCAGCAATACGGGACCTTCCTATGGCTACACCTTC
CASSNTGPSYGYTF
>TRBJ1-3|17|NA|TRBV5-1|NA
TGCGCCAGCAGCTTGGTCGGGCAGACGACCTCTGGAAACACCATATATTTT
CASSLVGQTTSGNTIYF
>TRBJ2-5|16|NA|TRBV21-1|NA
TGTGCCAGCAGCATACGGGCAGGCAACGAGGCAGAGACCCAGTACTTC
CASSIRAGNEAETQYF
>TRBJ1-6|14|TRBD1|TRBV6-5|NA
TGTGCCAGCAGTCCCGGGACAGGGTATTCACCCCTCCACTTT
CASSPGTGYSPLHF
>TRBJ1-2|13|NA|TRBV7-9|NA
TGTGCCAGCAGCTTAGGGGCTAACTATGGCTACACCTTC
CASSLGANYGYTF
>TRBJ1-3|15|NA|TRBV18|NA
TGTGCCAGCTCACCACCGTTGTACTCTGGAAACACCATATATTTT
CASSPPLYSGNTIYF
>TRBJ2-7|14|NA|TRBV29-1|NA
TGCAGCGTTGATGGGCCGGCCGGGCCCTACGAGCAGTACTTC
CSVDGPAGPYEQYF
>TRBJ1-4|15|TRBD1|TRBV6-2/TRBV6-3|few
TGTGCCAGCAGTTACAACGGACAGGGGCGGGAAAAACTGTTTTTT
CASSYNGQGREKLFF
>TRBJ2-3|17|TRBD2|TRBV11-3|NA
TGTGCCAGCAGCCTCGGACTAGCGGGAGGGACGGGAGATACGCAGTATTTT
CASSLGLAGGTGDTQYF
>TRBJ1-2|13|TRBD1|TRBV9|NA
TGTGCCAGCAGCCTGGACAGGGGATATGGCTACACCTTC
CASSLDRGYGYTF
>TRBJ1-6|12|NA|TRBV12-3/TRBV12-4|NA
TGTGCCAGCAGGGCGGGACGGTCACCCCTCCACTTT
CASRAGRSPLHF
>TRBJ2-3|15|NA|TRBV6-5|NA
TGTGCCAGCAGCGCCTTGACGGGGGGCACAGATACGCAGTATTTT
CASSALTGGTDTQYF
>TRBJ1-1|14|NA|TRBV6-5|NA
TGTGCCAGCAGTTACTCTAACGATAACACTGAAGCTTTCTTT
CASSYSNDNTEAFF
>TRBJ2-3|13|NA|TRBV15|NA
TGTGCCACCAGCAGAGGGGACACAGATACGCAGTATTTT
CATSRGDTDTQYF
>TRBJ1-5|12|NA|TRBV19|NA
TGTGCCAGTAGTCCCTCAAATCAGCCCCAGCATTTT
CASSPSNQPQHF
>TRBJ1-1|14|TRBD1|TRBV5-1|NA
TGCGCCAGCAGCTTGGTTGGGACAGGGACCGAAGCTTTCTTT
CASSLVGTGTEAFF
>TRBJ2-2|15|NA|TRBV4-1|NA
TGCGCCAGCAGCCAAGGACCAGGGACCACCGGGGAGCTGTTTTTT
CASSQGPGTTGELFF
>TRBJ2-7|12|NA|TRBV6-5|NA
TGTGCCATTCGTGGGGCAGTGTACGAGCAGTACTTC
CAIRGAVYEQYF
>TRBJ1-2|13|NA|TRBV7-2|once
TGTGCCAGCAGTCCTCAGGGGCGACTTGGCTACACCTTC
CASSPQGRLGYTF
>TRBJ2-2|14|NA|TRBV25-1|NA
TGTGCCAGCAGTGAGAGCGGCGTCACCGGGGAGCTGTTTTTT
CASSESGVTGELFF
>TRBJ1-2|13|NA|TRBV18|NA
TGTGCCAGCTCACCCCTACAGGATTCGGGCTACACCTTC
CASSPLQDSGYTF
>TRBJ2-1|16|NA|TRBV15|NA
TGTGCCACCAGCCCCGGTAAGGGGGGCCGCTACAATGAGCAGTTCTTC
CATSPGKGGRYNEQFF
>TRBJ1-6|14|NA|TRBV19|few
TGTGCCAGTAGTGTACAGGGTTTGGATTCACCCCTCCACTTT
CASSVQGLDSPLHF
>TRBJ1-1|20|NA|TRBV19|few
TGTGCCAGTAGTATAGATGGTTTAGGCAGGCCCGGACCCCTGAACACTGAAGCTTTCTTT
CASSIDGLGRPGPLNTEAFF
>TRBJ1-1|16|NA|TRBV4-3|NA
TGCGCCAGCAGCCAAGATCGAGGCTGGTCCAACACTGAAGCTTTCTTT
CASSQDRGWSNTEAFF
>TRBJ1-1|16|TRBD1|TRBV24-1|NA
TGTGCCACCAGTGATAGCCAACAGGGGGAGAACACTGAAGCTTTCTTT
CATSDSQQGENTEAFF